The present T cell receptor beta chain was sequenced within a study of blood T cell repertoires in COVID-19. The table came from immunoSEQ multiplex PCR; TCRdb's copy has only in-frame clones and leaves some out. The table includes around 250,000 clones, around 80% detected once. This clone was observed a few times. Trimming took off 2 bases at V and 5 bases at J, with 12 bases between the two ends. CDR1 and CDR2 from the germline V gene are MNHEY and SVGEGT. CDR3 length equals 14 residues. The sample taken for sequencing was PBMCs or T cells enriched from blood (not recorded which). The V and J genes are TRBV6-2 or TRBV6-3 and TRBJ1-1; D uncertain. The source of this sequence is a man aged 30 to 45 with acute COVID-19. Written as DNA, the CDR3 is TGTGCCAGCAGTTACGAAGGTGGGCTAACTGAAGCTTTCTTT. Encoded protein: CASSYEGGLTEAFF.